Below, one TCR beta chain is given with its context. Its matching antigen is unknown. The record originates from a study of siplizumab effects on memory and regulatory T cells. Study-wide results and caveats: Apparently more diverse than memory cells, naive T cells also seemed major alloresponse contributors. Unstimulated subsets were the mapping target of only a minor fraction of alloreactive clones. Alloreactive sequences traceable to unstimulated CD4+ memory cells were significantly reduced by siplizumab.

Naive, memory, effector memory and TEMRA subsets, all unstimulated, were sequenced in three donor pairs. Sequencing was performed with immunoSEQ multiplex PCR; in TCRdb, only in-frame clones are kept and a portion is missing. Among tens of thousands of clones listed, approximately 97% were seen once. The length of the CDR3 is 16 residues. Germline values: CDR1 SGHNT, CDR2 YYREEE (reference sequence). The germline V and J ends were trimmed by 0 bases and 8 bases, with 20 bases remaining between them. The sample comprised naive CD4+ T cells sorted from blood. V usage is TRBV5-4 and J usage is TRBJ1-2; tentative D call: TRBD1 (6 bases). The receptor was isolated from a human donor in good health. The CDR3: CASSLDLEDSGRGYTF. The CDR3 nucleotides read TGTGCCAGCAGCTTGGATCTTGAGGACAGTGGTCGAGGCTACACCTTC.